This T cell receptor (beta chain) was found in a study of cytomegalovirus exposure and HLA in healthy donors. Amplification used 60 Vbeta primers and 13 Jbeta primers. Assay used: immunoSEQ multiplex PCR; TCRdb lists only in-frame clones, some missing. The table shows under 200,000 clones, with about 70% occurring only once. Study conclusions and caveats: Despite most TCR sequences being rare, some public TCRs occurred in many donors.

V lost 6 bases, J lost 2 bases, and 18 bases lay in between. This CDR3 is 16 amino acids long. Germline V gene data show CDR1 as SGDLS and CDR2 as YYNGEE. As concerns this clone: What it recognizes is unknown.

The sample was PBMCs. This chain connects TRBV9 to TRBJ2-1; D is undetermined. The TCR sequence derives from a woman aged 25 to 39 in good health and CMV-seronegative. CDR3 DNA sequence: TGTGCCAGCACGGCCCTTACGTTTGCGGCCTACAATGAGCAGTTCTTC. Translating gives CASTALTFAAYNEQFF.